Below, one T cell receptor beta chain is given with its context. No antigen is known for it. The second PCR ran roughly 7 to 12 cycles with a sample-barcoded 5' primer and J-beta primers. Researchers report that a template-switch adaptor with 12 random nucleotides tagged each cDNA molecule. TCRdb passed the 5' RACE reads through MiXCR, listing each CDR3 protein once. This sample yields fewer than 1.5 million distinct CDR3 sequences, of which roughly 40% are seen a single time; 6.5% to 10% belongs to the top ten. There are 15 residues in the CDR3. Trimming took 3 bases from V and 7 from J; bases not matched to a gene: 12. Germline V gives CDR1 MGHRA, CDR2 YSYEKL. The data stem from a study of blood T cells in healthy people across ages. General observations from the study: Diversity estimates from one million T cells were considered underestimates. Naive T cell percentage by flow cytometry tracked strongly with beta diversity.

This TCR was sampled from a woman under 30 in good health. Sequences were obtained from blood. The chain has TRBV4-1 and TRBJ2-7, with 7 nucleotides matching TRBD1. The CDR3 loop reads CASSQTGSRDFEQYF. The DNA of the CDR3 is TGCGCCAGCAGCCAGACAGGGTCCCGGGATTTTGAGCAGTACTTC.